In its sample, the clone carrying this TCR beta chain was seen a few times. The data were taken from a study of T cell changes during pregnancy in multiple sclerosis. Trimming removed 3 bases at V and 5 bases at J, with 13 bases between. The germline CDR1 and CDR2 sequences are MNHNS and SASEGT. The CDR3 contains 14 residues. The method was immunoSEQ multiplex PCR; TCRdb's version includes in-frame clones alone and lacks a portion of them. In the table there are tens of thousands of clones, around 93% of which are singletons. This chain joins TRBV6-1 and TRBJ1-2; D unclear. This sequence originates from a female donor in good health, serving as a control in a pregnancy study. Some clones in this sample may be carry-over from other donors' samples. The specimen comprised PBMCs, sampled in the first trimester of pregnancy. The CDR3 nucleotides are TGTGCCAGCAGTGAGCTACTTTACTCTTATGGCTACACCTTC. It encodes CASSELLYSYGYTF.